These T cell receptor beta chains were read from a single sample in a study of OX40 agonist ivuxolimab in advanced cancers. Profiled with immunoSEQ multiplex PCR; TCRdb holds only in-frame clones, not every one. The table lists 20,000 to 25,000 clones, 70% to 90% of them singletons. This material consisted of CD4+ or CD8+ T cells sorted from blood, taken in a trial of the OX40 agonist ivuxolimab. All receptors come from an adult with an advanced solid tumor such as melanoma, head and neck, liver or kidney cancer. Each CDR3 is given with its conserved first and last residue. Fields, in order: J gene, V gene, CDR3 length, CDR3 protein.

J: TRBJ2-7
V: TRBV28
length: 11
CDR3: CATGTRSEQYF

J: TRBJ2-3
V: TRBV6-5
length: 14
CDR3: CASSWGQGADTQYF

J: TRBJ2-7
V: TRBV29-1
length: 13
CDR3: CSAHLLDRYEQYF

J: TRBJ2-2
V: TRBV9
length: 12
CDR3: CASSESAGELFF

J: TRBJ1-5
V: TRBV27
length: 15
CDR3: CASSFRQPSNQPQHF

J: TRBJ2-7
V: TRBV7-8
length: 15
CDR3: CASSFSVNGIYEQYF

J: TRBJ2-7
V: TRBV28
length: 18
CDR3: CASSPSERLAGFSYEQYF

J: TRBJ2-3
V: TRBV19
length: 15
CDR3: CASSIPGTGSDTQYF

J: TRBJ1-4
V: TRBV30
length: 10
CDR3: CAWSGGQLFF

J: TRBJ1-2
V: TRBV27
length: 13
CDR3: CASSQTGLYGYTF

J: TRBJ1-1
V: TRBV4-2
length: 15
CDR3: CASSHPGTGLTEAFF

J: TRBJ1-5
V: TRBV27
length: 18
CDR3: CASSLVGQDPYSNQPQHF

J: TRBJ1-2
V: TRBV6-5
length: 13
CDR3: CASSYSAPGGYTF

J: TRBJ1-2
V: TRBV6-6
length: 12
CDR3: CASSYGTYGYTF

J: TRBJ1-2
V: TRBV5-1
length: 14
CDR3: CASNPGTGDYGYTF

J: TRBJ2-7
V: TRBV10-2
length: 15
CDR3: CASSEWQGLSYEQYF

J: TRBJ2-3
V: TRBV28
length: 11
CDR3: CATSFGMLQYF

J: TRBJ2-6
V: TRBV7-9
length: 17
CDR3: CASSLGQGDSGANVLTF

J: TRBJ2-2
V: TRBV7-9
length: 16
CDR3: CASSLSGGVNTGELFF

J: TRBJ2-7
V: TRBV4-2
length: 13
CDR3: CASSPGTNYEQYF

J: TRBJ2-1
V: TRBV6-5
length: 14
CDR3: CASRLQGPYNEQFF

J: TRBJ2-5
V: TRBV5-4
length: 14
CDR3: CASSLQLELETQYF

J: TRBJ1-1
V: TRBV11-2
length: 15
CDR3: CASSSPGRRNTEAFF

J: TRBJ2-2
V: TRBV10-2
length: 15
CDR3: CASSEWPGGTGELFF

J: TRBJ2-1
V: TRBV13
length: 15
CDR3: CASSFTGQGYNEQFF

J: TRBJ2-7
V: TRBV30
length: 13
CDR3: CAWSSGRGYEQYF

J: TRBJ2-7
V: TRBV27
length: 17
CDR3: CASSFHPFRGGAYEQYF

J: TRBJ2-2
V: TRBV9
length: 16
CDR3: CASSANGRANTGELFF

J: TRBJ1-2
V: TRBV7-9
length: 16
CDR3: CASSPTPDRAPSRYTF

J: TRBJ1-2
V: TRBV7-9
length: 15
CDR3: CASSLDGQGPYGYTF

J: TRBJ1-2
V: TRBV4-1
length: 11
CDR3: CASKGLYGYTF

J: TRBJ2-3
V: TRBV9
length: 15
CDR3: CASSVARWGTDTQYF

J: TRBJ2-7
V: TRBV6-5
length: 13
CDR3: CASSLYASYEQYF

J: TRBJ1-1
V: TRBV5-4
length: 10
CDR3: CASSPEEAFF

J: TRBJ1-6
V: TRBV15
length: 15
CDR3: CATSRERQANSPLHF

J: TRBJ1-1
V: TRBV6-5
length: 11
CDR3: CATLRNTEAFF

J: TRBJ1-2
V: TRBV28
length: 16
CDR3: CASSTRVGQGNYGYTF

J: TRBJ2-3
V: TRBV4-2
length: 18
CDR3: CASSQEGLRGASTDTQYF

J: TRBJ1-2
V: TRBV19
length: 15
CDR3: CASSIDRGLADGYTF

J: TRBJ1-2
V: TRBV2
length: 13
CDR3: CASRAGTTYGYTF

J: TRBJ1-1
V: TRBV9
length: 14
CDR3: CASSVVQGYTEAFF

J: TRBJ2-7
V: TRBV4-1
length: 15
CDR3: CASSQQDRGQDEQYF

J: TRBJ2-7
V: TRBV7-2
length: 13
CDR3: CASSANVAYEQYF

J: TRBJ2-3
V: TRBV9
length: 15
CDR3: CASSVGQGAGDTQYF

J: TRBJ2-1
V: TRBV27
length: 15
CDR3: CASSLFAGEEDEQFF

J: TRBJ2-7
V: TRBV6-5
length: 14
CDR3: CASSNTGGSYEQYF